The 21 T cell receptor beta chains in this list originate from one sample, sequenced in a study of immune cell composition in non-small cell lung cancer. This table comes from immunoSEQ multiplex PCR, and its TCRdb copy is limited to in-frame clones, with some not included. The table records around 13,000 clones, 81% of them present only once. Material for sequencing was lung tumor tissue. These receptors were collected from a human donor with non-small cell lung cancer.

J is TRBJ2-7 and V is TRBV7-9, with TRBD2 matching 9 bases. The CDR3 totals 18 residues. Germline CDR1 and CDR2: SEHNR and FQNEAQ (reference sequence). Losses at the gene ends were 0 bases for V and 2 bases for J; bases not matched to a gene: 11. CDR3 bases: TGTGCCAGCAGCTTAGCTAGCGGGAGCTACAATATGGCCTACGAGCAGTACTTC. Its protein is CASSLASGSYNMAYEQYF.

V usage is TRBV14 and J usage is TRBJ2-1; tentative D call: TRBD2 (6 bases). V was shortened by 5 bases and J by 7 bases, with 18 bases between the two germline ends. Germline V gives CDR1 SGHDN, CDR2 FVKESK. The CDR3 is 15 residues long. CDR3 DNA: TGTGCCAGCAGCTTGGGACTCCTCCCTAGTAATGAGCAGTTCTTC. It encodes CASSLGLLPSNEQFF.

The chain is built from TRBV7-9 and TRBJ2-5; 9 bases match TRBD2. V lost 1 base and J lost 2; bases outside the gene matches: 5. This CDR3 has 16 amino acids. Germline loops: CDR1 SEHNR, CDR2 FQNEAQ (reference sequence). The CDR3 nucleotides are TGTGCCAGCAGCTTAGGGGTTAGCGGGAGACAAGAGACCCAGTACTTC. Translation gives CASSLGVSGRQETQYF. The full variable domain, its missing parts supplied by reference TRBV7-9 and TRBJ2-5, is DTGVSQNPRHKITKRGQNVTFRCDPISEHNRLYWYRQTLGQGPEFLTYFQNEAQLEKSRLLSDRFSAERPKGSFSTLEIQRTEQGDSAMYLCASSLGVSGRQETQYFGPGTRLLVL.

The V call is TRBV25-1, the J call TRBJ1-1; tentatively, D is TRBD1 (5 bases). Germline V gene sequence: CDR1 MGHDK, CDR2 SYGVNS. CDR3 length equals 15 residues. Trimming shortened V by 1 base and J by 10 bases, and 19 bases separated the two germline ends. The CDR3 nucleotides read TGTGCCAGCAGTGAATCGGGAGGGGAAGGGATGGGAGCTTTCTTT. Translated, it gives CASSESGGEGMGAFF.

This chain links TRBV7-2 with TRBJ2-1; TRBD2 matches 9 bases. This CDR3 is built from 16 residues. J lost 4 bases, V lost 5 bases, and 9 bases had no gene match. Germline assignment: CDR1 SGHTA and CDR2 FQGNSA. The CDR3 is CASSVSPSGIYNEQFF. The DNA for the CDR3 is TGTGCCAGCAGCGTATCACCTAGCGGGATTTACAATGAGCAGTTCTTC.

The gene calls are TRBV30 and TRBJ1-1; D remains ambiguous. Germline assignment: CDR1 GTSNPN and CDR2 SVGIG (reference sequence). The CDR3 is 12 amino acids. Trimming cost V 0 bases and J 11 bases, with 13 bases left between them. This CDR3 is CAWSVSIQSAFF. CDR3 DNA: TGTGCCTGGAGTGTATCGATCCAGTCTGCTTTCTTT.

This clone has a single count. The rearrangement links TRBV6-6 to TRBJ2-3, with 11 bases fitting TRBD2. The ends lost 6 bases at V and 6 bases at J; junction bases unmatched: 8. Germline values: CDR1 MNHNY, CDR2 SVGAGI (reference sequence). The CDR3 contains 15 residues. CDR3 nucleotide sequence: TGTGCCAGCAGGCCTACTAGCGGGAGTCGCGATACGCAGTATTTT. Amino acids: CASRPTSGSRDTQYF.

The gene calls are TRBV30 and TRBJ1-5; D is uncertain. V shed 3 bases and J shed 2 bases, with 8 bases lying between them. This CDR3 contains 13 residues. Germline CDR1 reads GTSNPN; CDR2 reads SVGIG (reference sequence). CDR3 bases: TGTGCCTGGAGCTTGGGCGGCAATCAGCCCCAGCATTTT. Its protein product is CAWSLGGNQPQHF. The complete variable domain, with remaining parts taken from reference TRBV30 and TRBJ1-5, reads SQTIHQWPATLVQPVGSPLSLECTVEGTSNPNLYWYRQAAGRGLQLLFYSVGIGQISSEVPQNLSASRPQDRQFILSSKKLLLSDSGFYLCAWSLGGNQPQHFGDGTRLSIL.

V gene TRBV9 combines with J gene TRBJ2-1; a weak D match, TRBD2 (6 bases). CDR3 length equals 11 residues. Trimming shortened V by 7 bases and J by 13 bases, and 15 bases separated the two germline ends. CDR1 is SGDLS, CDR2 YYNGEE, per germline. This CDR3 reads CASGTRRDQFF. The CDR3 region has the DNA TGTGCCAGCGGAACGAGGCGGGATCAGTTCTTC.

This chain joins TRBV27 and TRBJ2-7, with D perhaps TRBD2 (6 bases). V shed 2 bases and J shed 2 bases, with 13 bases lying between them. The CDR3 totals 15 residues. Germline loops: CDR1 MNHEY, CDR2 SMNVEV (reference sequence). The CDR3 DNA follows: TGTGCCAGCAGTTTAAGGGGACTCCCTCCCTACGAGCAGTACTTC. This sequence encodes CASSLRGLPPYEQYF.

This clone was observed a single time. The V gene is TRBV5-4, the J gene TRBJ2-2, with D possibly being TRBD2 (6 bases). Germline CDR1 is SGHNT and CDR2 is YYREEE (reference sequence). V was cut by 3 bases and J by 6 bases, with 12 bases left in between. This CDR3 is built from 14 residues. CDR3 sequence reads: CASSWGTSPGELFF. The CDR3 DNA sequence: TGTGCCAGCAGCTGGGGGACTTCCCCCGGGGAGCTGTTTTTT.

This clone was counted a single time. The chain links TRBV9 to TRBJ2-2; 13 nucleotides agree with TRBD2. Trimming took 3 bases from V and 1 from J; bases not matched to a gene: 12. Germline V lookup: CDR1 SGDLS, CDR2 YYNGEE. This CDR3 spans 20 amino acids. CDR3 DNA: TGTGCCAGCAGCGCCCACGGACTAGCGGGAGTCGGCGAGAACACCGGGGAGCTGTTTTTT. This codes for CASSAHGLAGVGENTGELFF. Full variable domain (outside the CDR3, taken from reference TRBV9 and TRBJ2-2): DSGVTQTPKHLITATGQRVTLRCSPRSGDLSVYWYQQSLDQGLQFLIQYYNGEERAKGNILERFSAQQFPDLHSELNLSSLELGDSALYFCASSAHGLAGVGENTGELFFGEGSRLTVL.

The chain couples TRBV12-5 to TRBJ2-1; TRBD2 matches 8 bases. After removal of 2 bases from V and 6 bases from J, the junction contained 6 bases not matched to a gene. The CDR3 has 15 amino acids. CDR1 LGHNT and CDR2 FRNRAP come from the germline V gene. The CDR3 protein is CASGLPSGLSNEQFF. The DNA of the CDR3 is TGTGCTAGTGGTTTGCCTAGCGGGCTAAGCAATGAGCAGTTCTTC.

As regards this clone: The junction departs from the called germline gene at one end, perhaps through a read error. J is TRBJ2-7 and V is TRBV6-1, with D unresolved. CDR1 and CDR2 from the germline V gene are MNHNS and SASEGT. The CDR3 totals 11 residues. CDR3: CASSSGLGQYF. The CDR3 region has the DNA TGTGCTAGCAGTTCCGGCCTTGGGCAGTACTTC.

The rearrangement links TRBV18 to TRBJ1-1; D not resolved. Trimming removed 3 bases at V and 0 bases at J, with 5 bases between. Germline V gives CDR1 KGHSH, CDR2 LQKENI. The CDR3 loop spans 13 amino acids. The CDR3 DNA reads TGTGCCAGCTCACCCGGACTGAACACTGAAGCTTTCTTT. This translates into CASSPGLNTEAFF.

The chain is built from TRBV11-3 and TRBJ2-1; no firm D call. CDR3 length: 13 amino acids. Germline CDR1 is SGHNT and CDR2 is YENEEA. V gave up 2 bases and J gave up 6 bases, with 8 bases separating them. The CDR3 DNA follows: TGTGCCAGCAGCTTACTAGAAAGCAATGAGCAGTTCTTC. It codes for CASSLLESNEQFF.

This clone was recorded once. The J gene is TRBJ2-3, the V gene TRBV7-9; TRBD2 aligns across 8 bases. The V gene end was trimmed by 5 bases and the J gene end by 7 bases; junction bases not matched to a gene: 14. Germline V gene sequence: CDR1 SEHNR, CDR2 FQNEAQ (reference sequence). This CDR3 comprises 16 residues. CDR3: CASSAPPAGVGNTQYF. CDR3 in DNA: TGTGCCAGCAGCGCCCCGCCAGCGGGAGTAGGAAATACGCAGTATTTT.

The V and J genes are TRBV6-6 and TRBJ2-1, with no clear D. This CDR3 contains 14 residues. Germline CDR1 reads MNHNY; CDR2 reads SVGAGI (reference sequence). Trimming shortened V by 9 bases and J by 5 bases, and 17 bases separated the two germline ends. Here the CDR3 reads CASSSSGSHNEQFF. In nucleotides, the CDR3 is TGTGCCAGTTCCTCTTCGGGCTCACACAATGAGCAGTTCTTC.

This chain uses TRBV6-6 with TRBJ2-7; tentatively, D is TRBD1 or TRBD2 (5 bases each). CDR3 length equals 14 residues. Trimming cost V 7 bases and J 7 bases, with 20 bases left between them. Looked up from germline, CDR1 is MNHNY and CDR2 is SVGAGI (reference sequence). The CDR3 DNA is TGTGCCAGCAAAAGGGACCCCGTAATATGGGAGCAGTACTTC. As protein: CASKRDPVIWEQYF.

The chain links TRBV6-5 to TRBJ2-6; D might be TRBD2 (5 bases). Germline CDR1 is MNHEY and CDR2 is SVGAGI. Trimming took 6 bases from V and 3 from J, leaving 12 bases between them. This CDR3 has 15 amino acids. The CDR3 protein is CASRRDRDGANVLTF. The DNA of the CDR3 is TGTGCCAGCAGACGGGATAGGGATGGGGCCAACGTCCTGACTTTC.

This clone was counted between two and nine times. This CDR3 is CASSGDSYGYTF. Here the CDR3 DNA reads TGTGCCAGCAGTGGTGACAGCTATGGCTACACCTTC. V gene TRBV2 combines with J gene TRBJ1-2; TRBD1 might be the D (5 bases). Germline-derived CDR1 and CDR2 are SNHLY and FYNNEI. V lost 4 bases and J lost 4, with 7 bases in between. This CDR3 is 12 amino acids long. The complete variable domain, with remaining parts taken from reference TRBV2 and TRBJ1-2, reads EPEVTQTPSHQVTQMGQEVILRCVPISNHLYFYWYRQILGQKVEFLVSFYNNEISEKSEIFDDQFSVERPDGSNFTLKIRSTKLEDSAMYFCASSGDSYGYTFGSGTRLTVV.